This entry lists 15 T cell receptor beta chains sequenced from one sample in a study of blood T cell repertoires in COVID-19. Clones were read by immunoSEQ multiplex PCR, and TCRdb kept only the in-frame ones, dropping some. The table lists about 240,000 clones, over 80% of them singletons. The sequenced sample consisted of peripheral blood. These receptors all stem from a human donor in a cohort sampled during active COVID-19.

This clone showed up just once. The chain joins TRBV5-1 to TRBJ1-1, with 7 bases that match TRBD1. The CDR3 runs 15 residues. Germline V gives CDR1 SGHRS, CDR2 YFSETQ. V was clipped by 2 bases and J by 1 base; unmatched bases: 5. The CDR3 DNA sequence: TGCGCCAGCAGCTTCATGGGACAGTCGAACACTGAAGCTTTCTTT. Residues: CASSFMGQSNTEAFF.

J is TRBJ2-2 and V is TRBV28; D possibly corresponds to TRBD2 (6 bases). V lost 6 bases and J 3 bases, leaving 11 bases between the germline ends. The length of the CDR3 is 14 residues. Looked up from germline, CDR1 is MDHEN and CDR2 is SYDVKM. CDR3 loop: CASRQGLYTGELFF. In nucleotides, the CDR3 is TGTGCCAGCAGGCAGGGACTTTACACCGGGGAGCTGTTTTTT.

Comments on this clone: Other DNA sequences in this sample translate to the same CDR3. The CDR3 DNA follows: TGTGCCAGCAGCCTTCGGGCAGATACGCAGTATTTT. The encoded protein is CASSLRADTQYF. The chain employs TRBV12-3 or TRBV12-4 and TRBJ2-3; D is ambiguous. Trimming took 6 bases from V and 4 from J, leaving 8 bases between them. The CDR3 sequence is 12 residues long.

This chain joins TRBV30 and TRBJ2-7, with unresolved D. V gave up 3 bases and J gave up 2 bases, with 5 bases separating them. The CDR3 loop spans 11 amino acids. CDR1 GTSNPN and CDR2 SVGIG come from the germline V gene (reference sequence). The CDR3 DNA reads TGTGCCTGGAGCGGTACCTACGAGCAGTACTTC. This translates into CAWSGTYEQYF.

This clone was counted only a few times. CDR3: CASSESAGSSGLFPLHF. The CDR3 bases are TGTGCCAGCAGTGAATCGGCTGGGTCGTCAGGCCTCTTTCCCCTCCACTTT. This chain uses TRBV6-1 with TRBJ1-6; D is unclear. The germline V and J ends were trimmed by 2 bases and 13 bases, with 24 bases remaining between them. The CDR3 totals 17 residues. CDR1 is MNHNS and CDR2 is SASEGT in the germline V gene.

The V gene is TRBV23-1, the J gene TRBJ1-1; 8 positions match TRBD1. TRBV23-1 is noted as an ORF with a role that remains uncertain. The CDR3 consists of 14 residues. V shed 4 bases and J 6 bases; nucleotides not matched to a gene: 7. This CDR3 reads CASSLIDRGPEAFF. CDR3 nucleotide sequence: TGCGCCAGCAGTCTTATCGACAGGGGCCCTGAAGCTTTCTTT.

V and J are TRBV12-5 and TRBJ2-1, with 11 positions matching TRBD1. The CDR3 covers 16 residues. CDR1 and CDR2 from the germline V gene are LGHNT and FRNRAP. Trimming at V came to 0 bases and at J to 7 bases, leaving 5 bases not matched to a gene. The CDR3 sequence: CASGLVRGTGGNEQFF. CDR3 in DNA: TGTGCTAGTGGTTTGGTTCGGGGGACAGGGGGGAATGAGCAGTTCTTC.

The chain carries TRBV4-1 and TRBJ1-1; D ambiguous. V lost 3 bases and J lost 1, with 12 bases in between. Germline CDR1 and CDR2: MGHRA and YSYEKL. The length of the CDR3 is 15 residues. The CDR3 here is CASSHHENSNTEAFF. The CDR3 DNA follows: TGCGCCAGCAGCCACCACGAGAACTCGAACACTGAAGCTTTCTTT.

V usage is TRBV29-1 and J usage is TRBJ1-5, with a possible D match to TRBD1 (6 bases). CDR3 size: 13 residues. The V end was cut by 6 bases, the J end by 5 bases, with 14 bases between. From germline, CDR1 is SQVTM and CDR2 ANQGSEA. The CDR3 DNA reads TGCAGCGTGACCACGGACAGAGATCAGCCCCAGCATTTT. Translated, it gives CSVTTDRDQPQHF.

This clone showed up just a few times. V usage is TRBV19 and J usage is TRBJ2-3; 9 nucleotides align to TRBD2. The CDR3 runs 13 residues. Unmatched junction bases numbered 2, after V lost 9 bases and J lost 1 base. CDR1 and CDR2 (germline): LNHDA, SQIVND (reference sequence). The CDR3 sequence: CASRTSGTDTQYF. The CDR3 nucleotides read TGTGCCAGCCGGACTAGCGGCACAGATACGCAGTATTTT.

The CDR3 protein is CASSYNLAGGPREQFF. In DNA, the CDR3 is TGTGCCAGCAGTTATAATTTAGCGGGAGGGCCTCGTGAGCAGTTCTTC. The genes are TRBV27 and TRBJ2-1, with 11 bases identical to TRBD2. CDR3 length: 16 amino acids. The V gene end was trimmed by 4 bases and the J gene end by 9 bases; junction bases not matched to a gene: 11. Germline CDR1 and CDR2: MNHEY and SMNVEV (reference sequence).

This sequence joins TRBV30 and TRBJ2-7; 9 bases agree with TRBD1. J lost 5 bases, V lost 6 bases, and 8 bases had no gene match. The CDR3 runs to 13 residues. From germline, CDR1 is GTSNPN and CDR2 SVGIG (reference sequence). This CDR3 reads CACRTGAGHEQYF. The DNA for the CDR3 is TGTGCCTGCCGGACAGGGGCGGGCCACGAGCAGTACTTC.

The CDR3 DNA reads TGTGCCAGCTCACCAGACAGAACAGATACGCAGTATTTT. Translated, it gives CASSPDRTDTQYF. The chain recombines TRBV18 with TRBJ2-3; tentative D call: TRBD1 (5 bases). The CDR3 is 13 residues long. The V end was cut by 2 bases, the J end by 3 bases, with 6 bases between. CDR1 is KGHSH and CDR2 is LQKENI in the germline V gene.

Note on this clone: Sequence at one end of the junction differs from germline and may be a read error. This chain connects TRBV19 to TRBJ2-1; the D gene is possibly TRBD2 (5 bases). The CDR3 consists of 14 residues. Looked up from germline, CDR1 is LNHDA and CDR2 is SQIVND (reference sequence). The CDR3: CASSIGTSYSEQFF. The DNA of the CDR3 is TGTGCCAGTAGTATCGGAACTAGTTACAGTGAGCAGTTCTTC.

The rearrangement joins TRBV7-3 to TRBJ2-7, with TRBD1 identical over 7 bases. Germline V gene sequence: CDR1 SGHTA, CDR2 FQGTGA. With 5 bases clipped from V and 2 bases from J, the junction kept 6 bases outside the gene matches. This CDR3 region has 14 residues. CDR3 protein: CASSLDRVAYEQYF. CDR3 bases: TGTGCCAGCAGCCTAGACAGGGTTGCCTACGAGCAGTACTTC.